The 11 T cell receptor beta chains given below trace back to one sample, sequenced in a study of vaccination and CD4 T cells after COVID-19. These receptors have no known antigen. Sequenced with the Oncomine TCR Beta short-read assay was DNA taken from cultured CD4+ T cells. TCRdb ran MiXCR on the PCR reads and lists one entry per CDR3 protein. The sample shows some 11,000 distinct CDR3 sequences, approximately 60% of them seen only once. As to treatment: 10-day PBMC culture with coronavirus spike peptide pools or control peptides (ViraFEST assay). Input material: CD4+ T cells from blood, cultured in vitro. These receptors were obtained from a human donor who had recovered from COVID-19.

This chain links TRBV27 with TRBJ1-3; D gene uncertain. Germline-derived CDR1 and CDR2 are MNHEY and SMNVEV (reference sequence). CDR3 size: 13 residues. Trimming left V 4 bases short and J 2 bases short, with 6 bases between. CDR3 in amino acids: CASSYQAGNTIYF. CDR3 nucleotides: TGTGCCAGCAGTTACCAGGCTGGAAACACCATATATTTT.

The chain couples TRBV2 to TRBJ1-5; D unresolved. V lost 8 bases and J 6 bases, leaving 11 bases between the germline ends. The length of the CDR3 is 12 residues. The germline gives CDR1 SNHLY, CDR2 FYNNEI. The CDR3 is CASSRVTQPQHF. The CDR3 DNA is TGTGCCAGCTCGCGGGTAACTCAGCCCCAGCATTTT.

The V gene is TRBV20-1, the J gene TRBJ2-6; 10 bases align to TRBD2. V shed 3 bases and J 1 base; nucleotides not matched to a gene: 6. Germline CDR1 reads DFQATT; CDR2 reads SNEGSKA (reference sequence). The CDR3 covers 17 residues. CDR3 coding DNA: TGCAGTGCTAGCATAGGGACTAGCGCGTCTGGGGCCAACGTCCTGACTTTC. Encoded protein: CSASIGTSASGANVLTF.

This clonotype was seen only a few times. The chain uses TRBV6-5 and TRBJ1-6; D is unresolved. Germline values: CDR1 MNHEY, CDR2 SVGAGI. The CDR3 sequence is 14 residues long. The V end was cut by 3 bases, the J end by 6 bases, with 9 bases between. The CDR3 nucleotides are TGTGCCAGCAGTTATGGCCAGTTTAATTCACCCCTCCACTTT. Its translation: CASSYGQFNSPLHF.

The chain carries TRBV20-1 and TRBJ2-3, with TRBD2 matching over 7 bases. Looked up from germline, CDR1 is DFQATT and CDR2 is SNEGSKA (reference sequence). The length of the CDR3 is 11 residues. The CDR3, as DNA: TGCGGGGGGGACTACCGTGGGACGCAGTATTTT. It specifies CGGDYRGTQYF.

This chain joins TRBV7-2 and TRBJ2-5, with D perhaps matching TRBD1 (6 bases). The CDR3 consists of 15 residues. Trimming took 2 bases from V and 5 from J, leaving 15 bases between them. CDR1 and CDR2 (germline): SGHTA, FQGNSA. Here the CDR3 DNA reads TGTGCCAGCAGCTTAATAACAGGGAGTATGGAGACCCAGTACTTC. It translates to CASSLITGSMETQYF.

The rearrangement uses TRBV9 and TRBJ2-5; TRBD2 matches at 8 bases. The V segment lost 7 bases and the J segment 5 bases; nucleotides outside the gene matches: 25. This CDR3 is built from 19 residues. Germline V CDR1 and CDR2: SGDLS, YYNGEE. The CDR3 sequence: CASSHPTSAKGGGAETQYF. Written as DNA, the CDR3 is TGTGCCAGCTCCCACCCGACTAGCGCCAAAGGCGGGGGTGCGGAGACCCAGTACTTC.

The rearrangement links TRBV7-9 to TRBJ2-5, with 10 bases aligning to TRBD1. Germline V gives CDR1 SEHNR, CDR2 FQNEAQ (reference sequence). This CDR3 has 15 amino acids. J gave up 3 bases and V 5 bases, and 6 bases lay outside the gene matches. The CDR3 is CASSPGQGSEETQYF. CDR3 nucleotide sequence: TGTGCCAGCAGCCCGGGACAGGGGAGCGAAGAGACCCAGTACTTC.

This clonotype has only a few counts. The gene calls are TRBV6-1 and TRBJ1-2; 7 bases agree with TRBD1. Germline V lookup: CDR1 MNHNS, CDR2 SASEGT. J lost 10 bases, V lost 6 bases, and 11 bases had no gene match. This CDR3 contains 13 residues. CDR3 sequence reads: CASSPSTGTAYTF. For the CDR3, the DNA is TGTGCCAGCAGCCCCTCGACAGGGACCGCCTACACCTTC.

The chain combines TRBV7-9 with TRBJ1-2, with TRBD1 matching 10 bases. Germline loops: CDR1 SEHNR, CDR2 FQNEAQ (reference sequence). V shed 5 bases, J shed 11 bases, and the junction held 20 bases outside the gene matches. There are 17 residues in the CDR3. CDR3 DNA: TGTGCCAGCAGCCCACTGGGACAGGGGAACGTGGGCACCAGGTACACCTTC. It codes for CASSPLGQGNVGTRYTF.

The V gene is TRBV19, the J gene TRBJ1-5; D may be TRBD1 (6 bases). The V gene's germline CDR1 is LNHDA and CDR2 SQIVND (reference sequence). The CDR3 is 13 residues long. Trimming removed 6 bases from V and 4 bases from J, with 10 bases in between. The CDR3 DNA reads TGTGCCAGTAGCGGGACACGTAATCAGCCCCAGCATTTT. Amino acids: CASSGTRNQPQHF.